These T cell receptor beta chains were read from a single sample in a study of T cell repertoires in cytomegalovirus infection. MiXCR was run by TCRdb on the reads, yielding one entry per CDR3 protein. The repertoire holds about 490,000 distinct CDR3 sequences, with more than 20% as singletons. The sample taken for sequencing was PBMCs. The receptors were gathered from a human donor in good health (CMV status not recorded). Some clones in this sample may be carry-over from other donors' samples. Both conserved end residues are part of each CDR3. A D gene is named only where the DNA matches it firmly. The listing skips clone size in some rows; elsewhere it reads once, few, many or a size class.

15 | TRBJ2-7 | TRBD2 | TRBV4-2 | few | CASSPTGGSSYEQYF | TGTGCCAGCAGTCCTACCGGCGGGAGCTCCTACGAGCAGTACTTC
15 | TRBJ2-1 | TRBD1 | TRBV29-1 | NA | CSVPYRGVTDDEQFF | TGCAGCGTTCCCTACAGGGGGGTGACCGATGATGAGCAGTTCTTC
14 | TRBJ1-4 | TRBD1 | TRBV5-4 | few | CASSAGTGHEKLFF | TGTGCCAGCAGCGCCGGGACAGGGCACGAAAAACTGTTTTTT
14 | TRBJ2-1 | TRBD2 | TRBV7-8 | few | CASSYFPGSGNQFF | TGTGCCAGCAGCTACTTCCCGGGTAGCGGGAATCAGTTCTTC
19 | TRBJ1-5 | NA | TRBV7-2 | few | CASSLGFQGRGSRSRPQHF | TGTGCCAGCAGCTTAGGCTTCCAGGGTCGGGGCTCCCGCTCACGGCCCCAGCATTTT
12 | TRBJ2-1 | NA | TRBV4-3 | NA | CASSQFRGEQFF | TGCGCCAGCAGCCAATTCCGAGGGGAGCAGTTCTTC
15 | TRBJ2-6 | NA | TRBV24-1 | NA | CATSVGASGANVLTF | TGTGCCACCAGTGTAGGAGCTTCTGGGGCCAACGTCCTGACTTTC
15 | TRBJ1-4 | NA | TRBV28 | NA | CASNPGGQLNEKLFF | TGTGCCAGCAACCCCGGTGGACAGCTGAATGAAAAACTGTTTTTT
14 | TRBJ2-3 | TRBD1 | TRBV4-3 | NA | CASSRQGFTDTQYF | TGCGCCAGCAGCCGACAGGGCTTCACAGATACGCAGTATTTT
14 | TRBJ1-1 | NA | TRBV7-2 | many | CASSLVIGNTEAFF | TGTGCCAGCAGCTTAGTAATAGGGAACACTGAAGCTTTCTTT
16 | TRBJ2-3 | TRBD2 | TRBV27 | few | CASSSPGAGRVDTQYF | TGTGCCAGCAGTAGCCCCGGAGCGGGAAGGGTAGATACGCAGTATTTT
17 | TRBJ2-3 | TRBD2 | TRBV6-6 | NA | CASSYSRFQREIDTQYF | TGTGCCAGCAGTTACTCGAGGTTTCAGCGGGAGATCGATACGCAGTATTTT
14 | TRBJ1-2 | NA | TRBV19 | NA | CASNFKTVNYGYTF | TGTGCCAGTAATTTCAAGACAGTTAACTATGGCTACACCTTC
18 | TRBJ1-1 | NA | TRBV6-2/TRBV6-3 | few | CASRSPGASWPMNTEAFF | TGTGCCAGCAGAAGCCCAGGGGCCTCTTGGCCTATGAACACTGAAGCTTTCTTT
13 | TRBJ1-5 | NA | TRBV19 | NA | CASSRLGDQPQHF | TGTGCCAGTAGCCGACTGGGCGATCAGCCCCAGCATTTT
15 | TRBJ2-1 | NA | TRBV20-1 | few | CSASTRQLLHNEQFF | TGCAGTGCTTCCACGAGACAACTACTTCACAATGAGCAGTTCTTC
14 | TRBJ2-5 | TRBD1 | TRBV5-1 | NA | CASSLMDRRETQYF | TGCGCCAGCAGCTTGATGGACAGGCGAGAGACCCAGTACTTC
13 | TRBJ2-1 | NA | TRBV12-3/TRBV12-4 | many | CASKREGVSEQFF | TGTGCCAGTAAGAGGGAGGGGGTTTCCGAGCAGTTCTTC
18 | TRBJ2-5 | NA | TRBV19 | few | CASSIVRGAPAGQETQYF | TGTGCCAGTAGTATAGTTCGGGGGGCCCCTGCGGGACAAGAGACCCAGTACTTC
15 | TRBJ2-1 | NA | TRBV12-3/TRBV12-4 | NA | CASSTRALLEGKEFF | TGTGCCAGCAGTACCCGCGCACTCCTAGAAGGGAAAGAGTTCTTC
13 | TRBJ1-1 | NA | TRBV29-1 | NA | CSVERTANTEAFF | TGCAGCGTTGAACGGACAGCGAACACTGAAGCTTTCTTT
16 | TRBJ1-2 | NA | TRBV7-6 | few | CASSSYGRAQIYGYTF | TGTGCCAGCAGCTCCTATGGAAGGGCGCAGATCTATGGCTACACCTTC
11 | TRBJ2-1 | NA | TRBV7-2 | many | CASSLVRDTHF | TGTGCCAGCAGCTTAGTCCGGGATACCCACTTC
14 | TRBJ2-1 | TRBD2 | TRBV6-2/TRBV6-3 | few | CASGTSGRANEQFF | TGTGCCAGTGGGACTAGCGGGAGGGCCAATGAGCAGTTCTTC
13 | TRBJ2-3 | TRBD1 | TRBV20-1 | few | CSARTGSPDTQYF | TGCAGTGCTCGGACAGGGAGTCCAGATACGCAGTATTTT
12 | TRBJ2-2 | NA | TRBV7-9 | few | CASSKATGELFF | TGTGCCAGCAGTAAGGCCACCGGGGAGCTGTTTTTT
18 | TRBJ1-6 | TRBD1 | TRBV5-1 | NA | CASSLSISRDRRNSPLHF | TGCGCCAGCAGCTTGTCCATCTCCCGGGACAGACGAAATTCACCCCTCCACTTT
14 | TRBJ2-6 | NA | TRBV12-3/TRBV12-4 | few | CASSLLAGANVLTF | TGTGCCAGCAGTTTACTAGCTGGGGCCAACGTCCTGACTTTC
13 | TRBJ2-7 | NA | TRBV6-1 | NA | CASSDPAAYEQYF | TGTGCCAGCAGTGATCCCGCCGCCTACGAGCAGTACTTC
14 | TRBJ2-2 | NA | TRBV2 | NA | CASSVETRGGELFF | TGTGCCAGCAGTGTAGAGACCCGAGGCGGGGAGCTGTTTTTT
15 | TRBJ2-3 | TRBD2 | TRBV4-1 | few | CASSRGAGSTDTQYF | TGCGCCAGCAGCCGGGGAGCGGGAAGCACAGATACGCAGTATTTT